This T cell receptor (beta chain) was sequenced in a study of lymphopenia after photon versus proton radiotherapy. Study-wide findings and caveats: Proton therapy kept repertoires fairly stable, unlike photons, which gained effector/memory cells.

The CDR3 loop spans 13 amino acids. Germline loops: CDR1 WSHSY, CDR2 SAAADI. Trimming shortened V by 5 bases and J by 9 bases, and 14 bases separated the two germline ends. The data were produced by immunoSEQ multiplex PCR, yet TCRdb's version contains in-frame clones alone and is incomplete. The sample comprises some 170,000 clones, 75% to 90% of which are singletons, and around 5% rests with the top ten. As regards this clone: Its matching antigen is unknown.

The sequences come from peripheral blood, collected from a patient treated with photon-based radiotherapy. This receptor was identified in a man aged 45-65 years with gastric cancer. The chain links TRBV10-2 to TRBJ2-4, with D possibly matching TRBD1 (5 bases). CDR3 loop: CASSTLDQGIQYF. The CDR3 DNA reads as TGCGCCAGCAGTACCCTGGACCAGGGCATTCAGTACTTC.